This T cell receptor (beta chain) was identified during a study of T cell repertoires in cytomegalovirus infection. Study at large: Matching HLA type, along with CMV infection, was indicated by public TCR beta signatures. Study-wide findings and caveats: HLA-C-restricted CMV clonotypes gave the most frequent clonotype in two of eight donors.

Turning to this clonotype: Its target is unknown.

TCRdb passed the reads through MiXCR, listing each CDR3 protein once. In the table there are around 800,000 distinct CDR3 sequences, 32% of which are singletons. The CDR3 totals 20 residues. Germline V lookup: CDR1 MNHEY, CDR2 SMNVEV (reference sequence). Trimming at V came to 3 bases and at J to 1 base, leaving 14 bases not matched to a gene. The receptor's source is a human donor in good health (CMV status not recorded). Some clones in this sample may be carry-over from other donors' samples. The genes are TRBV27 and TRBJ2-1; TRBD2 agrees at 11 bases. This specimen was cultured CD8+ T cells from PBMCs, taken from culture after CMV antigen stimulation. This chain's CDR3 is CASSFLPVVAGGISYNEQFF. The CDR3 coding sequence is TGTGCCAGCAGTTTCCTCCCCGTGGTAGCGGGGGGGATATCCTACAATGAGCAGTTCTTC.